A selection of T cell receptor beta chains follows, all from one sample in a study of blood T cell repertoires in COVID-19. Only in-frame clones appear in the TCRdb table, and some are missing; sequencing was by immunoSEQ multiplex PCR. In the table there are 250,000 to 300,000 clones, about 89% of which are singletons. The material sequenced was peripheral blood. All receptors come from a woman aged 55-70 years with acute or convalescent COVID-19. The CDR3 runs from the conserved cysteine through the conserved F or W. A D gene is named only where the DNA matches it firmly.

TGTGCCAGCGGGACAACTGGAAACACCATATATTTT	CASGTTGNTIYF	TRBJ1-3	NA	TRBV6-6
TGTGCCAGCAGCATCTTAGCGGGAGACACAGATACGCAGTATTTT	CASSILAGDTDTQYF	TRBJ2-3	TRBD2	TRBV7-6
TGTGCCAGCTCAATCTCCAGGGGTGAAAAACTGTTTTTT	CASSISRGEKLFF	TRBJ1-4	NA	TRBV18
TGTGCCAGCAGTCAAGACAGGGCTTATTCACCCCTCCACTTT	CASSQDRAYSPLHF	TRBJ1-6	TRBD1	TRBV7-3
TGTGCCAGCAGCGCCCTAGATGGCTACACCTTC	CASSALDGYTF	TRBJ1-2	NA	TRBV2
TGTGCCACCAGCAGCCGCACTTCTGGGGCCAACGTCCTGACTTTC	CATSSRTSGANVLTF	TRBJ2-6	NA	TRBV15
TGTGCCAGCAGTGGACCGGGACAGAACACAGATACGCAGTATTTT	CASSGPGQNTDTQYF	TRBJ2-3	TRBD1	TRBV6-1
TGTGCCAGTAGTATGAGAGGGGGCCTTCAAGAGACCCAGTACTTC	CASSMRGGLQETQYF	TRBJ2-5	TRBD1	TRBV19
TGTGCCAGCAGCCCAGAGTCAGGTAGCAATCAGCCCCAGCATTTT	CASSPESGSNQPQHF	TRBJ1-5	NA	TRBV4-2
TGTGCCAGTAGTGATAGGGGAAATCAGCCCCAGCATTTT	CASSDRGNQPQHF	TRBJ1-5	NA	TRBV19